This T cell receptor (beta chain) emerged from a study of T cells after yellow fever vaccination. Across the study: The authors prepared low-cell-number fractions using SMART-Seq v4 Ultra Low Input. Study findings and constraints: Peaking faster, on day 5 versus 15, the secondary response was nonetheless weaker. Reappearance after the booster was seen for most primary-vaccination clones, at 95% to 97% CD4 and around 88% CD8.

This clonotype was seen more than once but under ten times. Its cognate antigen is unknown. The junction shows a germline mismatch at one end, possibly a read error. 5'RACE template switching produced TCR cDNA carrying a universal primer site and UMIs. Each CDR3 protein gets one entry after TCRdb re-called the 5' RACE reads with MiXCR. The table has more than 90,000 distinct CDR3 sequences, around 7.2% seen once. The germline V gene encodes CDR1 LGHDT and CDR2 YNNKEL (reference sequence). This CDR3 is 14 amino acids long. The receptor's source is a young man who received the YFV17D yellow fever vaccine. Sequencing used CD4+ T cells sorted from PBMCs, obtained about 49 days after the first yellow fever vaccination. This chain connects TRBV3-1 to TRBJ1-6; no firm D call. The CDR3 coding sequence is TGTGCCAGCAGCCTTACATCCTCTAATTCACCCCTCCACTTT. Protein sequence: CASSLTSSNSPLHF.